This TCR beta chain stems from a study of T-cell memory formation after mild COVID-19. Via MiXCR, TCRdb re-called the 5' RACE reads, giving one row per CDR3 protein. Of 350,000 to 500,000 distinct CDR3 sequences detected, 23% appear once; the ten largest clones hold approximately 14%. Trimming stripped 6 bases from V and 10 bases from J, with 11 bases between. This CDR3 comprises 11 residues. CDR1 is SGHRS and CDR2 is YFSETQ in the germline V gene. Specimen: PBMCs or a T cell subset sorted from them (not recorded which). The V and J genes are TRBV5-1 and TRBJ2-1; D remains ambiguous. This sequence was found in an adult woman who had mild COVID-19 (a few samples of this study predate the infection). Cell type and time point are not known. CDR3 loop: CASNIGTEQFF. DNA of the CDR3: TGCGCCAGCAATATAGGAACCGAGCAGTTCTTC.